A selection of T cell receptor beta chains follows, all from one sample in a study of T cells after yellow fever vaccination. MiXCR, applied by TCRdb to the 5' RACE reads, yields one record per CDR3 protein. Among about 400,000 distinct CDR3 sequences listed, about 9.9% were seen once. Specimen: PBMCs, collected on the day of the first yellow fever vaccination. Receptors originate from a man younger than 35 who received the YFV17D yellow fever vaccine. Both conserved end residues are part of each CDR3. The D gene is left open where the match is weak. The size entry is marked missing in some rows and otherwise reads once, few, many or a size class.

j_gene: TRBJ2-2
d_gene: NA
abundance: few
v_gene: TRBV4-2
CDR3nt: TGTGCCAGCAGCCAAGTAGAAGGGGCAACCGGGGAGCTGTTTTTT
CDR3aa: CASSQVEGATGELFF

j_gene: TRBJ1-3
d_gene: NA
abundance: NA
v_gene: TRBV5-5
CDR3nt: TGTGCCAGCAGCCGGGGGGCGTCTGGAAACACCATATATTTT
CDR3aa: CASSRGASGNTIYF

j_gene: TRBJ2-5
d_gene: NA
abundance: few
v_gene: TRBV6-1
CDR3nt: TGTGCCAGCAGTGAAGCCTGGGGAGGAGGCGAGACCCAGTACTTC
CDR3aa: CASSEAWGGGETQYF

j_gene: TRBJ1-1
d_gene: TRBD1
abundance: few
v_gene: TRBV6-1
CDR3nt: TGTGCCAGCACCCGACAGGGGGTTGGAACTGAAGCTTTCTTT
CDR3aa: CASTRQGVGTEAFF

j_gene: TRBJ1-1
d_gene: NA
abundance: few
v_gene: TRBV12-3/TRBV12-4
CDR3nt: TGTGCCAGCAGTTCCGGGGGGAGCATGAACACTGAAGCTTTCTTT
CDR3aa: CASSSGGSMNTEAFF

j_gene: TRBJ2-3
d_gene: TRBD2
abundance: NA
v_gene: TRBV7-2
CDR3nt: TGTGCCAGCAGCTTAGAGCGGGGGCGGATAGATACGCAGTATTTT
CDR3aa: CASSLERGRIDTQYF

j_gene: TRBJ1-5
d_gene: TRBD1
abundance: few
v_gene: TRBV20-1
CDR3nt: TGCAGTGCCATCCGGGACAGGGGGCTTCAGCCCCAGCATTTT
CDR3aa: CSAIRDRGLQPQHF

j_gene: TRBJ2-3
d_gene: TRBD1
abundance: many
v_gene: TRBV5-8
CDR3nt: TGTGCCAGCAGCTCCGGACAGGGGACAGATACGCAGTATTTT
CDR3aa: CASSSGQGTDTQYF

j_gene: TRBJ1-2
d_gene: NA
abundance: few
v_gene: TRBV5-1
CDR3nt: TGCGCCAGCAGCTCAGGGTTTTCTGATGGCTACACCTTC
CDR3aa: CASSSGFSDGYTF

j_gene: TRBJ2-3
d_gene: NA
abundance: NA
v_gene: TRBV19
CDR3nt: TGTGCCAGTAGTATAGGGGGGACTGCTAATACGCAGTATTTT
CDR3aa: CASSIGGTANTQYF

j_gene: TRBJ1-1
d_gene: NA
abundance: NA
v_gene: TRBV20-1
CDR3nt: TGCAGTGCTTCCCGAGAGGGGGAGGGCGCTGAAGCTTTCTTT
CDR3aa: CSASREGEGAEAFF

j_gene: TRBJ1-4
d_gene: TRBD1
abundance: few
v_gene: TRBV7-9
CDR3nt: TGTGCCAGCAGCCCGGAGGGGGCCTTTAATGAAAAACTGTTTTTT
CDR3aa: CASSPEGAFNEKLFF

j_gene: TRBJ1-2
d_gene: NA
abundance: many
v_gene: TRBV12-3/TRBV12-4
CDR3nt: TGTGCCAGCACCCCCTGGCAGGGAGCGTATGGCTACACCTTC
CDR3aa: CASTPWQGAYGYTF

j_gene: TRBJ1-6
d_gene: TRBD1
abundance: once
v_gene: TRBV5-1
CDR3nt: TGCGCCAGCAGCTTGGAGGACAGGGGTAATTCACCCCTCGACTTT
CDR3aa: CASSLEDRGNSPLDF

j_gene: TRBJ1-1
d_gene: NA
abundance: NA
v_gene: TRBV5-1
CDR3nt: TGCGCCAGCAGCTACGACTTCGGGAACACTGAAGCTTTCTTT
CDR3aa: CASSYDFGNTEAFF

j_gene: TRBJ2-5
d_gene: TRBD1
abundance: NA
v_gene: TRBV28
CDR3nt: TGTGCCAGCAGTCCACAAACAGGGGGCTTCTGGGAGACCCAGTACTTC
CDR3aa: CASSPQTGGFWETQYF

j_gene: TRBJ2-3
d_gene: NA
abundance: few
v_gene: TRBV7-3
CDR3nt: TGTGCCAGCAGCCCAACGGGCCCAACCACAGATACGCAGTATTTT
CDR3aa: CASSPTGPTTDTQYF

j_gene: TRBJ2-1
d_gene: NA
abundance: NA
v_gene: TRBV12-5
CDR3nt: TGTGCTAGTGGTTTGGTAAAAGTAGTGGGGGGCAAGGAGCAGTTCTTC
CDR3aa: CASGLVKVVGGKEQFF

j_gene: TRBJ2-5
d_gene: NA
abundance: few
v_gene: TRBV27
CDR3nt: TGTGCCACCGGGGGTGGTGAGACCCAGTACTTC
CDR3aa: CATGGGETQYF

j_gene: TRBJ2-5
d_gene: NA
abundance: few
v_gene: TRBV4-3
CDR3nt: TGCGCCAGCAGCCAAGATCCAGGTTTAGAGCCCCAGTACTTC
CDR3aa: CASSQDPGLEPQYF

j_gene: TRBJ2-3
d_gene: NA
abundance: NA
v_gene: TRBV29-1
CDR3nt: TGCAGCGCTTCGGACAGAGATACGCAGTATTTT
CDR3aa: CSASDRDTQYF

j_gene: TRBJ2-7
d_gene: NA
abundance: few
v_gene: TRBV11-2
CDR3nt: TGTGCCAGCAGCTTAGGTTTCGGGGACTACGAGCAGTACTTC
CDR3aa: CASSLGFGDYEQYF

j_gene: TRBJ2-1
d_gene: NA
abundance: NA
v_gene: TRBV6-5
CDR3nt: TGTGCCAGCAGAGAGTACCGGGGCCATCAGGTCTTC
CDR3aa: CASREYRGHQVF